Presented here are 32 T cell receptor beta chains from one specimen sequenced in a study of CXCR3-negative and CXCR3-positive naive CD8 T cells (dated by TCRdb to the late 2010s). The instrument given in TCRdb is NextSeq 550. The Human TCR Profiling Kit (MiLaboratory) was used to make UMI-labeled 5' RACE TRB cDNA libraries. Based on TCRdb reprocessing of the reads, there is one entry per CDR3 protein sequence, and DNA is missing. The sample's table covers about 110,000 distinct CDR3 sequences. The ten largest make up 0.35% to 0.4% of the sample. Which antigens these TCRs recognize remains unknown. General study outcomes and caveats: TRB CDR3s from CXCR3-positive naive cells showed higher hydrophobicity (lower Kidera factor 4), lower energy, and higher strength and volume indices than CXCR3-negative naive cells.

The sample comprised naive CXCR3+ CD8+ T cells from blood. The sample's cell subset or site, from its label and the paper: CD45RO-CCR7+CD27+CD95- naive CD8+ T cells expressing CXCR3 (TNR3+). These TCRs come from a human donor in good health. Some clones in this sample may be carry-over from other donors' samples.

The V call is TRBV7-9, the J call TRBJ2-2; TCRdb names TRBD2, which stays unverified in the absence of DNA. CDR1 is SEHNR and CDR2 is FQNEAQ in the germline V gene (reference sequence). This CDR3 is built from 14 residues. The CDR3 loop reads CASSEEGNTGELFF. The variable domain in full, with the rest retrieved from reference TRBV7-9 and TRBJ2-2, is DTGVSQNPRHKITKRGQNVTFRCDPISEHNRLYWYRQTLGQGPEFLTYFQNEAQLEKSRLLSDRFSAERPKGSFSTLEIQRTEQGDSAMYLCASSEEGNTGELFFGEGSRLTVL.

V is TRBV20-1 and J is TRBJ1-2; as DNA is missing, the TRBD1 call by TCRdb cannot be tested. Per germline, CDR1 DFQATT and CDR2 SNEGSKA (reference sequence). The CDR3 extends over 17 amino acids. CDR3 residues: CSARDPQGRGSGYGYTF.

This chain joins TRBV7-9 and TRBJ1-1. The CDR3 spans 12 residues. The V gene's germline CDR1 is SEHNR and CDR2 FQNEAQ (reference sequence). CDR3 in amino acids: CASSPFGTEAFF.

The chain couples TRBV29-1 to TRBJ1-4; the D call of TRBD1 rests on TCRdb alone, since no DNA is present to check it. The CDR3 consists of 13 residues. Germline values: CDR1 SQVTM, CDR2 ANQGSEA. This CDR3 reads CSLPDRANEKLFF.

This chain uses TRBV7-9 with TRBJ2-7; absent DNA, TCRdb's TRBD1 call cannot be checked. Germline V gene sequence: CDR1 SEHNR, CDR2 FQNEAQ (reference sequence). This CDR3 comprises 16 residues. This CDR3 reads CASSHDPGDNSYEQYF.

The chain links TRBV7-9 to TRBJ2-1; TCRdb outputs TRBD1, but without DNA this stays unchecked. Germline values: CDR1 SEHNR, CDR2 FQNEAQ (reference sequence). This CDR3 contains 12 residues. The CDR3 region is CASQTGIDEQFF. The full variable domain, with the rest looked up from reference TRBV7-9 and TRBJ2-1, is DTGVSQNPRHKITKRGQNVTFRCDPISEHNRLYWYRQTLGQGPEFLTYFQNEAQLEKSRLLSDRFSAERPKGSFSTLEIQRTEQGDSAMYLCASQTGIDEQFFGPGTRLTVL.

The chain employs TRBV7-2 and TRBJ2-3; TCRdb's D call, TRBD1, is unchecked because there is no DNA. Germline loops: CDR1 SGHTA, CDR2 FQGNSA. CDR3 size: 16 residues. CDR3: CASSFDRGESTDTQYF.

The chain joins TRBV10-1 to TRBJ1-5. The germline V gene encodes CDR1 WNHNN and CDR2 SYGVQD (reference sequence). The CDR3 length is 13 residues. The CDR3 sequence: CASSTGKPQTQHF.

The V and J genes are TRBV6-5 and TRBJ2-7; TCRdb's D gene call, TRBD2, goes unchecked for lack of DNA. This CDR3 is built from 17 residues. The germline CDR1 and CDR2 sequences are MNHEY and SVGAGI. CDR3 loop: CASSSGLAGSLRGEQYF.

This chain joins TRBV6-5 and TRBJ1-1. CDR1 and CDR2 from the germline V gene are MNHEY and SVGAGI. The CDR3 is made up of 12 amino acids. The CDR3 reads CASSYSTGEAFF.

The rearrangement links TRBV6-6 to TRBJ2-2. CDR3 length: 16 amino acids. In germline, CDR1 is MNHNY, CDR2 SVGAGI (reference sequence). CDR3 sequence reads: CASSYAVEDHTGELFF.

The chain uses TRBV28 and TRBJ1-1; TCRdb selects TRBD1, and the lack of DNA leaves this call unchecked. The CDR3 contains 15 residues. In germline, CDR1 is MDHEN, CDR2 SYDVKM. The CDR3 here is CASSAYVQGATEAFF.

The chain has TRBV7-9 and TRBJ2-5; TCRdb's assignment of TRBD2 cannot be checked, as there is no DNA. The V gene's germline CDR1 is SEHNR and CDR2 FQNEAQ (reference sequence). CDR3 length: 17 amino acids. The CDR3 loop is CASSRGEAGESGETQYF. The variable domain in full, with the rest retrieved from reference TRBV7-9 and TRBJ2-5, is DTGVSQNPRHKITKRGQNVTFRCDPISEHNRLYWYRQTLGQGPEFLTYFQNEAQLEKSRLLSDRFSAERPKGSFSTLEIQRTEQGDSAMYLCASSRGEAGESGETQYFGPGTRLLVL.

The chain is built from TRBV9 and TRBJ2-7. This CDR3 contains 14 residues. Germline CDR1 reads SGDLS; CDR2 reads YYNGEE. The CDR3 reads CASSVAQEVSEQYF.

The rearrangement joins TRBV4-2 to TRBJ2-2; as DNA is missing, the TRBD1 call by TCRdb cannot be tested. CDR1 and CDR2 from the germline V gene are LGHNA and YNFKEQ. This CDR3 has 17 residues. CDR3 amino acids: CASSQDLTGGYTGELFF.

The CDR3: CASSYSGTDSYEQYF. The rearrangement uses TRBV6-5 and TRBJ2-7; TCRdb proposes TRBD1, but this gene call is untestable without DNA. CDR3 length: 15 residues. Germline V gives CDR1 MNHEY, CDR2 SVGAGI.

The CDR3 protein is CASTEREADEQFF. The rearrangement links TRBV28 to TRBJ2-1; TCRdb's assignment of TRBD2 cannot be checked, as there is no DNA. The CDR3 totals 13 residues. Germline assignment: CDR1 MDHEN and CDR2 SYDVKM.

V is TRBV4-3 and J is TRBJ2-3; TCRdb lists TRBD1, though no DNA is available to test this call. CDR1 is LGHNA and CDR2 is YSLEER in the germline V gene. The CDR3 length is 16 residues. CDR3: CASSQVRQGGTDTQYF.

This sequence joins TRBV28 and TRBJ2-3; TCRdb's D gene call, TRBD2, goes unchecked for lack of DNA. The germline V gene encodes CDR1 MDHEN and CDR2 SYDVKM. The CDR3 has 17 amino acids. The CDR3 spells CASTTGLAGGSTDTQYF.

The V and J genes are TRBV29-1 and TRBJ1-1. CDR1 and CDR2 from the germline V gene are SQVTM and ANQGSEA. The CDR3 is 12 amino acids. The CDR3 spells CSVETQNTEAFF.

The chain uses TRBV24-1 and TRBJ2-1. Germline V lookup: CDR1 KGHDR, CDR2 SFDVKD. This CDR3 has 13 residues. Here the CDR3 reads CATSDLVNGEQFF.

The chain uses TRBV2 and TRBJ2-3; TCRdb's D call, TRBD2, is unchecked because there is no DNA. Germline V gene lookup returns CDR1 SNHLY and CDR2 FYNNEI. The CDR3 loop spans 16 amino acids. The CDR3 sequence: CASSSTSGSSTDTQYF.

This chain's CDR3 is CASSQTGGDQPQHF. V is TRBV6-5 and J is TRBJ1-5; as DNA is missing, the TRBD1 call by TCRdb cannot be tested. CDR1 and CDR2 from the germline V gene are MNHEY and SVGAGI. The CDR3 length is 14 residues.

V usage is TRBV29-1 and J usage is TRBJ1-2. CDR1 is SQVTM and CDR2 is ANQGSEA in the germline V gene. The CDR3 covers 14 residues. CDR3: CSVEEDRSGYGYTF.

This chain links TRBV28 with TRBJ1-1; TCRdb gives TRBD1 as the D gene, but with no DNA this cannot be confirmed. The V gene's germline CDR1 is MDHEN and CDR2 SYDVKM. This CDR3 comprises 15 residues. The CDR3 spells CASSLRLGAATEAFF.

The chain carries TRBV29-1 and TRBJ2-7; TCRdb's D gene call, TRBD1, goes unchecked for lack of DNA. The length of the CDR3 is 15 residues. Germline CDR1 is SQVTM and CDR2 is ANQGSEA. The CDR3 loop is CSVEDWEGQGYEQYF.

The genes are TRBV27 and TRBJ1-1; TCRdb returns TRBD1, unconfirmable since there is no DNA. The CDR3 loop spans 13 amino acids. Germline values: CDR1 MNHEY, CDR2 SMNVEV (reference sequence). The CDR3 region is CASRDREDTEAFF.

The chain is built from TRBV29-1 and TRBJ2-3; TCRdb designates TRBD1, a call that cannot be tested without DNA. CDR3 length: 14 residues. Germline V lookup: CDR1 SQVTM, CDR2 ANQGSEA. CDR3 amino acids: CSVARQGVADTQYF.

CDR3 sequence: CASSEARASGGAITDTQYF. The chain links TRBV2 to TRBJ2-3; TCRdb proposes TRBD2, but this gene call is untestable without DNA. The CDR3 is 19 residues long. Germline V gives CDR1 SNHLY, CDR2 FYNNEI.

The J gene is TRBJ1-1, the V gene TRBV12-3 or TRBV12-4. This CDR3 has 14 residues. CDR3 residues: CASSPTSMNTEAFF.

Here the CDR3 reads CASSFWRDRVEVETQYF. The rearrangement joins TRBV12-3 or TRBV12-4 to TRBJ2-5; TCRdb returns TRBD1, unconfirmable since there is no DNA. The CDR3 spans 17 residues.

The rearrangement links TRBV6-5 to TRBJ2-4. CDR1 is MNHEY and CDR2 is SVGAGI in the germline V gene. The CDR3 has 13 residues. CDR3 amino acids: CASSNRDENIQYF.